These T cell receptor beta chains were read from a single sample in a study of graft-versus-host responses after intestinal transplantation. Their target antigens are unknown. The table came from immunoSEQ multiplex PCR; TCRdb's copy has only in-frame clones and leaves some out. The sample holds under 85,000 clones, less than 95% seen once. The sample was unstimulated CD8+ T cells sorted from spleen or lymph node cells, taken before intestinal transplant. The receptor set was obtained from a human donor who received an intestinal transplant. The CDR3 runs from the conserved cysteine through the conserved F or W. A D gene is named only where the DNA matches it firmly. Where a row states a size, it is once, few, many or the class of an expanded clone; other rows omit it.

abundance	v_gene	d_gene	j_gene	CDR3nt	CDR3aa
once	TRBV15	-	TRBJ1-1	TGTGCCACCAGCAGAGAAGGCGCGGCTCTGAACACTGAAGCTTTCTTT	CATSREGAALNTEAFF
-	TRBV11-2	-	TRBJ2-7	TGTGCCAGCAGCTTGGGACTTGAAGCTTACGAGCAGTACTTC	CASSLGLEAYEQYF
-	TRBV9	-	TRBJ2-7	TGTGCCAGCAGCGTAGTGTCGGGGGACGAGCAGTACTTC	CASSVVSGDEQYF
-	TRBV20-1	TRBD1	TRBJ1-1	TGCAGTCAGGACAGGGTGACTGAAGCTTTCTTT	CSQDRVTEAFF
-	TRBV19	-	TRBJ2-5	TGTGCCAGTAGGGGCTCCTTCCAAGAGACCCAGTACTTC	CASRGSFQETQYF
-	TRBV6-5	-	TRBJ2-3	TGTGCCAGCAGCCGCCTAGGCCCCTACACAGATACGCAGTATTTT	CASSRLGPYTDTQYF
-	TRBV5-1	TRBD1	TRBJ1-2	TGCGCCAGCAGCTTCCCGGACAGGGGTTCTAACTATGGCTACACCTTC	CASSFPDRGSNYGYTF
-	TRBV19	-	TRBJ1-1	TGTGCCAGTAGTATCCCGGGACTTGAAGCTTTCTTT	CASSIPGLEAFF
-	TRBV7-9	-	TRBJ1-3	TGTGCCAGCAGCCCTCTCTTAAACACCATATATTTT	CASSPLLNTIYF
-	TRBV13	-	TRBJ2-7	TGTGCCAGCAGCTTAGGGCAACAATACGAGCAGTACTTC	CASSLGQQYEQYF
-	TRBV2	TRBD1	TRBJ1-1	TGTGCCAGCAGTGACCCCGGGACAGCGAACACTGAAGCTTTCTTT	CASSDPGTANTEAFF
-	TRBV27	-	TRBJ2-7	TGTGCCAGCAGTTTGGCTGGGGGACTCTACGAGCAGTACTTC	CASSLAGGLYEQYF
-	TRBV2	-	TRBJ2-5	TGTGCCGCGGGGTGGGTAGGGGAGACCCAGTACTTC	CAAGWVGETQYF
-	TRBV9	-	TRBJ2-7	TGTGCCAGCAGCCCAGGGGCCTACGAGCAGTACTTC	CASSPGAYEQYF
few	TRBV6-5	-	TRBJ1-2	TGTGCCGTCGGGGTGCTAAATGGCTACACCTTC	CAVGVLNGYTF
-	TRBV11-2	TRBD2	TRBJ2-1	TGTGCCAGCAGCTGGGACTACCCCAATGAGCAGTTCTTC	CASSWDYPNEQFF
-	TRBV7-6	TRBD2	TRBJ2-5	TGTGCCAGCAGCTTAGAGGGCGGGGGGGCAGAGACCCAGTACTTC	CASSLEGGGAETQYF
-	TRBV6-1	TRBD2	TRBJ2-1	TGTGCCAGCAAGACAAGCGGGGGCCCCGCCAATGAGCAGTTCTTC	CASKTSGGPANEQFF
-	TRBV28	-	TRBJ1-4	TGTGCCAGCAGTGGCAGGACAGATGAAAAACTGTTTTTT	CASSGRTDEKLFF
-	TRBV7-8	-	TRBJ2-5	TGTGCCAGTAGCGGTCCCGGGACAGCTTACCAAGAGACCCAGTACTTC	CASSGPGTAYQETQYF
-	TRBV5-4	-	TRBJ1-1	TGTGCCAGCAGCTTGGGGCTGAACACTGAAGCTTTCTTT	CASSLGLNTEAFF
-	TRBV9	TRBD2	TRBJ2-3	TGTGCCAGCAGCGTAGCTGGGGCGGGGGGCGGAACAGATACGCAGTATTTT	CASSVAGAGGGTDTQYF
-	TRBV15	TRBD2	TRBJ2-7	TGTGCCACCAGCATCGCGGGGGGGGATTACGAGCAGTACTTC	CATSIAGGDYEQYF
-	TRBV5-6	TRBD1	TRBJ2-7	TGTGCCAGCAGCAACAGGGGAAAGTGGGTCGAGCAGTACTTC	CASSNRGKWVEQYF
-	TRBV6-5	-	TRBJ1-2	TGTGCCAGCAGTTACGGGGGGGGGCCGGGAGGCTACACCTTC	CASSYGGGPGGYTF
-	TRBV29-1	TRBD2	TRBJ2-3	TGCAGCGTTGAAGATTGGGCGGGGGGGGAGGCAGATACGCAGTATTTT	CSVEDWAGGEADTQYF
-	TRBV2	-	TRBJ1-5	TGTGCCAGCAGGCCCACAGGTTATAGCAATCAGCCCCAGCATTTT	CASRPTGYSNQPQHF
-	TRBV6-5	-	TRBJ1-1	TGTGCCAGCAGTGCCTGGGGGGGTCTGAACACTGAAGCTTTCTTT	CASSAWGGLNTEAFF
-	TRBV19	-	TRBJ1-2	TGTGCCAGTATCGACGGGATGCGGGGCTACACCTTC	CASIDGMRGYTF
-	TRBV6-5	-	TRBJ1-1	TGTGCCAGCAGTTACGAAGGAGGTTGGGCCACTGAAGCTTTCTTT	CASSYEGGWATEAFF
medium-sized	TRBV10-3	TRBD1	TRBJ1-2	TGTGCCATCGGGGACAGCGAGTATGGCTACACCTTC	CAIGDSEYGYTF
-	TRBV25-1	-	TRBJ1-5	TGTGCCAGCAGTGAATTCGGGAGCAATCAGCCCCAGCATTTT	CASSEFGSNQPQHF
-	TRBV6-1	-	TRBJ1-1	TGTGCCAGCAGTGGGACCCAGGGTATTGAAGCTTTCTTT	CASSGTQGIEAFF